Listed here are 22 T cell receptor beta chains from one sample, sequenced in a study of blood T cell repertoires in COVID-19. Assay: immunoSEQ multiplex PCR; the TCRdb copy retains only in-frame clones and omits some. The repertoire holds a few hundred thousand clones, about 89% seen once, with about 10% in the top ten. Sequencing was carried out using peripheral blood. The receptors derive from a woman aged 25-40 years with COVID-19, enrolled during active disease.

The count of this clone is one. The genes are TRBV4-2 and TRBJ2-2, with 11 bases identical to TRBD2. The CDR3 extends over 17 amino acids. The V segment lost 1 base and the J segment 5 bases; nucleotides outside the gene matches: 6. Looked up from germline, CDR1 is LGHNA and CDR2 is YNFKEQ. CDR3 residues: CASSQGVAGGPTGELFF. Here the CDR3 DNA reads TGTGCCAGCAGCCAAGGAGTAGCGGGAGGGCCAACCGGGGAGCTGTTTTTT.

This chain connects TRBV16 to TRBJ2-7; 10 positions agree with TRBD2. The CDR3 runs 15 residues. The V segment lost 3 bases and the J segment 6 bases; nucleotides outside the gene matches: 8. The germline V gene encodes CDR1 KGHSY and CDR2 FQNENV. CDR3 nucleotides: TGTGCCAGCAGCCAGAGAGCGGGAGGGCCGGGCGAGCAGTACTTC. Translating it yields CASSQRAGGPGEQYF.

V usage is TRBV19 and J usage is TRBJ1-2; the D gene is possibly TRBD1 (5 bases). Germline-derived CDR1 and CDR2 are LNHDA and SQIVND (reference sequence). Trimming left V 7 bases short and J 8 bases short, with 17 bases between. CDR3 length: 13 residues. Written as DNA, the CDR3 is TGTGCCAGTACGCCTCGCGGGGCGTGGGGCTACACCTTC. Protein: CASTPRGAWGYTF. The complete variable domain, with remaining parts taken from reference TRBV19 and TRBJ1-2, reads DGGITQSPKYLFRKEGQNVTLSCEQNLNHDAMYWYRQDPGQGLRLIYYSQIVNDFQKGDIAEGYSVSREKKESFPLTVTSAQKNPTAFYLCASTPRGAWGYTFGSGTRLTVV.

This chain links TRBV12-3 or TRBV12-4 with TRBJ2-7; 7 nucleotides line up with TRBD1. V was clipped by 5 bases and J by 7 bases; unmatched bases: 8. There are 13 residues in the CDR3. As DNA, the CDR3 is TGTGCCAGCAGTACGATTACAGGGGTTGAGCAGTACTTC. Amino acids: CASSTITGVEQYF.

V gene TRBV4-3 combines with J gene TRBJ2-1; 8 bases are a match to TRBD1. V was pared by 3 bases and J by 10 bases, with 5 bases of the junction left unmatched. This CDR3 is 13 amino acids long. Germline loops: CDR1 LGHNA, CDR2 YSLEER. CDR3 in DNA: TGCGCCAGCAGCCACGACAGGGGTCACGAGCAGTTCTTC. Encoded protein: CASSHDRGHEQFF.

The chain uses TRBV6-2 or TRBV6-3 and TRBJ2-5; D perhaps matches TRBD2 (5 bases). CDR1 is MNHEY and CDR2 is SVGEGT in the germline V gene. The CDR3 sequence is 13 residues long. V was cut by 6 bases and J by 11 bases, with 19 bases left in between. The CDR3 reads CASSPQNFEGQYF. CDR3 coding DNA: TGTGCCAGCAGCCCCCAAAATTTCGAGGGACAGTACTTC.

Only one count was recorded for this clone. The J gene is TRBJ2-7, the V gene TRBV30, with 10 positions matching TRBD2. Germline-derived CDR1 and CDR2 are GTSNPN and SVGIG (reference sequence). There are 13 residues in the CDR3. The V and J ends lost 3 bases and 2 bases, in that order; junction bases with no gene match: 1. DNA for the CDR3: TGTGCCTGGAGAACTAGCGGGACCTACGAGCAGTACTTC. Protein: CAWRTSGTYEQYF.

The genes are TRBV7-9 and TRBJ1-2; the match to TRBD1 covers 7 bases. Trimming removed 5 bases from V and 4 bases from J; junction bases left unmatched: 7. CDR1 is SEHNR, CDR2 FQNEAQ, per germline (reference sequence). This CDR3 comprises 14 residues. DNA of the CDR3: TGTGCCAGCAGCAGACGACAGGGAGGCTATGGCTACACCTTC. Translating it yields CASSRRQGGYGYTF.

The chain links TRBV2 to TRBJ1-1; perhaps TRBD1 as D (5 bases). Germline V gene data show CDR1 as SNHLY and CDR2 as FYNNEI. The CDR3 length is 14 residues. V lost 2 bases and J lost 3, with 10 bases in between. The CDR3 DNA follows: TGTGCCAGCAGTGAACAGGGAGGGTACACTGAAGCTTTCTTT. Protein sequence: CASSEQGGYTEAFF.

This sequence joins TRBV28 and TRBJ2-7; TRBD2 matches at 9 bases. Looked up from germline, CDR1 is MDHEN and CDR2 is SYDVKM. The junction had 2 bases not matched to a gene; V was cut back by 0 bases and J by 2 bases. The CDR3 runs to 15 residues. Here the CDR3 DNA reads TGTGCCAGCAGTTTATGGGGACTAGCCCCCTACGAGCAGTACTTC. Residues: CASSLWGLAPYEQYF.

The chain links TRBV11-2 to TRBJ2-3; 11 nucleotides agree with TRBD2. Germline CDR1 reads SGHAT; CDR2 reads FQNNGV. V lost 1 base, J lost 2 bases, and 2 bases stayed unmatched. This CDR3 has 16 amino acids. The CDR3 DNA follows: TGTGCCAGCAGCTTAGGACTAGCGGGGAACACAGATACGCAGTATTTT. As protein: CASSLGLAGNTDTQYF.

For the CDR3, the DNA is TGCGCCAGCAGCCGGGCAGTCGGGAACACTGAAGCTTTCTTT. Amino acid sequence: CASSRAVGNTEAFF. The V gene is TRBV4-1, the J gene TRBJ1-1; D ambiguous. Deletions cut 4 bases from V and 1 base from J, with 10 bases between. This CDR3 has 14 amino acids. Germline V gives CDR1 MGHRA, CDR2 YSYEKL.

This chain joins TRBV9 and TRBJ2-7; TRBD2 aligns across 14 bases. Germline lookup yields CDR1 SGDLS and CDR2 YYNGEE. The CDR3 spans 16 residues. V lost 0 bases, J lost 3 bases, and 2 bases stayed unmatched. The CDR3 DNA is TGTGCCAGCAGCGTAGGACTAGCGGGAGGGGTCTACGAGCAGTACTTC. It yields the protein CASSVGLAGGVYEQYF.

The J gene is TRBJ2-3, the V gene TRBV6-2 or TRBV6-3, with a tentative D call TRBD2 (6 bases). V lost 5 bases, J lost 4 bases, and 10 bases lay in between. The CDR3 has 13 amino acids. Germline assignment: CDR1 MNHEY and CDR2 SVGEGT. CDR3 coding DNA: TGTGCCAGCAGTCATGGGACTCCAGATACGCAGTATTTT. It codes for CASSHGTPDTQYF.

V gene TRBV3-1 (or the pseudogene TRBV3-2) combines with J gene TRBJ2-1; 12 bases agree with TRBD2. The germline gives CDR1 LGHDT, CDR2 YNNKEL (reference sequence). This CDR3 comprises 12 residues. The V segment lost 6 bases and the J segment 9 bases; nucleotides outside the gene matches: 0. As DNA, the CDR3 is TGTGCCAGCAGACTAGCGGGAGGTGAGCAGTTCTTC. It translates to CASRLAGGEQFF.

J is TRBJ2-1 and V is TRBV30, with 7 nucleotides matching TRBD2. The CDR3 spans 13 residues. Losses at the gene ends were 5 bases for V and 5 bases for J; bases not matched to a gene: 6. Germline V gives CDR1 GTSNPN, CDR2 SVGIG (reference sequence). CDR3 sequence reads: CAWSRDYNNEQFF. In DNA form, the CDR3 reads TGTGCCTGGTCCCGGGACTACAACAATGAGCAGTTCTTC.

The sample holds one count of this clone. The rearrangement joins TRBV2 to TRBJ1-4; weak D call: TRBD1 (5 bases). This CDR3 contains 16 residues. V lost 0 bases and J 8 bases, leaving 16 bases between the germline ends. Per the germline V gene, CDR1 is SNHLY and CDR2 is FYNNEI. CDR3 sequence: CASSEAQGAVGEKLFF. The CDR3 nucleotides read TGTGCCAGCAGTGAAGCGCAAGGGGCCGTCGGGGAAAAACTGTTTTTT.

V gene TRBV7-2 combines with J gene TRBJ1-3, with no clear D. Trimming removed 5 bases from V and 4 bases from J, with 6 bases in between. Germline loops: CDR1 SGHTA, CDR2 FQGNSA. This CDR3 contains 12 residues. The CDR3 sequence: CASSLTGNTIYF. The CDR3 nucleotides are TGTGCCAGCAGCCTTACAGGAAACACCATATATTTT.

This chain links TRBV9 with TRBJ1-3; TRBD1 might be the D (6 bases). Deletions cut 3 bases from V and 7 bases from J, with 11 bases between. The germline V gene encodes CDR1 SGDLS and CDR2 YYNGEE. This CDR3 has 13 amino acids. Written as DNA, the CDR3 is TGTGCCAGCAGCGGACAGGACATGAACACCATATATTTT. Protein product: CASSGQDMNTIYF.

The rearrangement uses TRBV20-1 and TRBJ2-7; weak D call: TRBD1 (6 bases). The germline V gene has CDR1 DFQATT and CDR2 SNEGSKA (reference sequence). The CDR3 loop spans 11 amino acids. In DNA, the CDR3 is TGCTCACACTTACAGGGCTACGAGCAGTACTTC. Protein sequence: CSHLQGYEQYF.

The chain employs TRBV7-2 and TRBJ2-5, with 8 bases that match TRBD1. The CDR3 has 17 residues. Germline-derived CDR1 and CDR2 are SGHTA and FQGNSA. V lost 3 bases, J lost 5 bases, and 14 bases stayed unmatched. CDR3 sequence: CASSFPMDRAPPETQYF. In DNA, the CDR3 is TGTGCCAGCAGCTTCCCCATGGACAGGGCGCCTCCGGAGACCCAGTACTTC.

This sequence joins TRBV7-8 and TRBJ2-2; TRBD1 aligns across 8 bases. The CDR3 loop spans 19 amino acids. The V and J ends lost 1 base and 8 bases, in that order; junction bases with no gene match: 18. Germline V gene lookup returns CDR1 SGHVS and CDR2 FQNEAQ. The CDR3 nucleotides read TGTGCCAGCAGCTTAGGTGGCAGGGGGCGCCGGACCGTAAGAGGGGAGCTGTTTTTT. It yields the protein CASSLGGRGRRTVRGELFF. The full variable domain, with the rest looked up from reference TRBV7-8 and TRBJ2-2, is GAGVSQSPRYKVAKRGQDVALRCDPISGHVSLFWYQQALGQGPEFLTYFQNEAQLDKSGLPSDRFFAERPEGSVSTLKIQRTQQEDSAVYLCASSLGGRGRRTVRGELFFGEGSRLTVL.